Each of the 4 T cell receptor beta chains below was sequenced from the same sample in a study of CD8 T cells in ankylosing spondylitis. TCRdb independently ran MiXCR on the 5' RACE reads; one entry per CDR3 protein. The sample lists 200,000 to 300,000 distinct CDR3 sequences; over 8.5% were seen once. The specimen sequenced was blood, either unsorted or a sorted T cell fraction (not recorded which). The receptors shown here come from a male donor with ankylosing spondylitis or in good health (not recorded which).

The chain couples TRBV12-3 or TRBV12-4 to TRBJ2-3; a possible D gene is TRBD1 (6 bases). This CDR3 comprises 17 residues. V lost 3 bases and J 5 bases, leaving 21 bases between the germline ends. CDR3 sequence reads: CASSFAAMGAPRDTQYF. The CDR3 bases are TGTGCCAGCAGTTTTGCTGCGATGGGGGCGCCGAGAGATACGCAGTATTTT.

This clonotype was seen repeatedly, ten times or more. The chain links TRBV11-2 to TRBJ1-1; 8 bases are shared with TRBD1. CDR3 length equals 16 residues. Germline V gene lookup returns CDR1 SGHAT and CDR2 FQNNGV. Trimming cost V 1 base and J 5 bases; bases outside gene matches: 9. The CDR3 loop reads CASSLVLITGGTEAFF. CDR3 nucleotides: TGTGCCAGCAGCTTAGTTCTAATTACAGGGGGGACTGAAGCTTTCTTT.

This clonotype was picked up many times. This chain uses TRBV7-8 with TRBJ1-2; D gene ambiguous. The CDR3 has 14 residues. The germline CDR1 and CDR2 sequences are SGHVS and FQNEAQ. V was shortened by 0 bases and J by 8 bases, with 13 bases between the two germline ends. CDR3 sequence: CASSLARYAGGYTF. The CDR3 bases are TGTGCCAGCAGCTTAGCGAGATACGCGGGGGGCTACACCTTC.

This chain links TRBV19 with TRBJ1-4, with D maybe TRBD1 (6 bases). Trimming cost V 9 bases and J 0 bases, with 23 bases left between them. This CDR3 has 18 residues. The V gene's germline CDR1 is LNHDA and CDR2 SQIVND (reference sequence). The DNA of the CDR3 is TGTGCCAGCAGGGGAGGGGGGCTTATCGGAGCAACTAATGAAAAACTGTTTTTT. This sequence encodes CASRGGGLIGATNEKLFF.